This TCR beta chain stems from a study of HIV-infected children after antiretroviral therapy interruption. Study-wide findings and caveats: The CD45RA+ naive sort may contain some EMRA or stem memory cells.

As to treatment: PENTA 11 planned treatment interruption arm or continuous ART arm. RNA-based 3' RACE libraries used unique molecular identifiers. TCRdb processed the 3' RACE reads anew with MiXCR; each CDR3 protein has one entry. The sample holds tens of thousands of distinct CDR3 sequences; roughly 4% are singletons and the top ten take almost 0.7%. The table lists this clonotype with many counts. What it binds is unknown. The source material was CD45RA+ CD4+ T cells from PBMCs, pooled from several time points, sampled from a donor given antiretroviral therapy, either interrupted or continuous. The subset denotes: naive CD4+ CD45RA+ CD45RO- T cells. This clonotype originated in a pool of human donors with HIV.

The CDR3 DNA sequence: TGTGCCAGCAGCCTGAGGCCCGGAGGCAGTCATAGGGAAGAGACCCAGTACTTC. Encoded protein: CASSLRPGGSHREETQYF. The rearrangement uses TRBV6-5 and TRBJ2-5, with D possibly matching TRBD2 (5 bases). V was trimmed by 6 bases and J by 3 bases, leaving 26 bases between them. The CDR3 is 18 residues long. From germline, CDR1 is MNHEY and CDR2 SVGAGI.